These 26 T cell receptor beta chains came from one sample sequenced in a study of shared clonotypes between healthy human individuals. The table came from immunoSEQ multiplex PCR; TCRdb's copy has only in-frame clones and leaves some out. Altogether around 370,000 clones are present, roughly 96% being singletons, with the ten largest covering around 0.3%. Sequenced sample: memory CD8+ T cells sorted from blood. Regarding subset: CD45RO+ cells pooled with CCR7-negative TemRA cells. All receptors come from a man aged 30 to 45 in good health.

This chain connects TRBV9 to TRBJ1-2, with a weak D call TRBD1 (6 bases). The CDR3 totals 15 residues. The V gene's germline CDR1 is SGDLS and CDR2 YYNGEE. Trimming removed 4 bases from V and 4 bases from J, with 17 bases in between. Here the CDR3 reads CASSSRGVGSYGYTF. CDR3 coding DNA: TGTGCCAGCAGCTCTAGGGGGGTCGGGAGCTATGGCTACACCTTC.

The chain is built from TRBV5-8 and TRBJ2-7; 10 bases agree with TRBD2. V shed 3 bases, J shed 7 bases, and the junction held 16 bases outside the gene matches. The germline CDR1 and CDR2 sequences are SGHTS and YDEGEE. This CDR3 comprises 17 residues. For the CDR3, the DNA is TGTGCCAGCAGCTACCGGGGTTCTAGCGGGAGTCGGAGAGAGCAGTACTTC. This codes for CASSYRGSSGSRREQYF. The full variable domain, its missing parts supplied by reference TRBV5-8 and TRBJ2-7, is EAGVTQSPTHLIKTRGQQATLRCSPISGHTSVYWYQQALGLGLQFLLWYDEGEERNRGNFPPRFSGRQFPNYSSELNVNALELEDSALYLCASSYRGSSGSRREQYFGPGTRLTVT.

The V gene is TRBV25-1, the J gene TRBJ1-5; D is ambiguous. With 2 bases removed from V and 1 base from J, the gap between germline ends came to 6 bases. The CDR3 totals 14 residues. The germline V gene has CDR1 MGHDK and CDR2 SYGVNS. The CDR3 here is CASSEMESNQPQHF. DNA of the CDR3: TGTGCCAGCAGTGAAATGGAGAGCAATCAGCCCCAGCATTTT. Variable domain in full (rest from reference TRBV25-1 and TRBJ1-5): EADIYQTPRYLVIGTGKKITLECSQTMGHDKMYWYQQDPGMELHLIHYSYGVNSTEKGDLSSESTVSRIRTEHFPLTLESARPSHTSQYLCASSEMESNQPQHFGDGTRLSIL.

V usage is TRBV5-1 and J usage is TRBJ2-2, with 7 nucleotides matching TRBD2. Germline CDR1 reads SGHRS; CDR2 reads YFSETQ. The ends lost 0 bases at V and 0 bases at J; junction bases unmatched: 5. The CDR3 runs 17 residues. The CDR3 bases are TGCGCCAGCAGCTTGGGGTCTAGCGGTGCGAACACCGGGGAGCTGTTTTTT. It is translated as CASSLGSSGANTGELFF.

The chain links TRBV28 to TRBJ2-1; D remains unclear. Trimming removed 6 bases at V and 2 bases at J, with 14 bases between. CDR3 length: 15 residues. From germline, CDR1 is MDHEN and CDR2 SYDVKM. CDR3 sequence reads: CASRNARLTYNEQFF. CDR3 DNA: TGTGCCAGCAGAAACGCGAGACTTACCTACAATGAGCAGTTCTTC.

The J gene is TRBJ2-7, the V gene TRBV2; 8 nucleotides agree with TRBD2. Per germline, CDR1 SNHLY and CDR2 FYNNEI. Losses at the gene ends were 10 bases for V and 3 bases for J; bases not matched to a gene: 14. The length of the CDR3 is 15 residues. CDR3: CAILISGTRDYEQYF. Written as DNA, the CDR3 is TGTGCCATCTTAATCTCCGGGACTAGAGACTACGAGCAGTACTTC.

The V and J genes are TRBV4-1 and TRBJ1-3, with a tentative D call TRBD1 (5 bases). Trimming pared 0 bases from V and 10 bases from J, leaving 7 bases between. The CDR3 sequence is 12 residues long. Germline loops: CDR1 MGHRA, CDR2 YSYEKL. The CDR3 is CASSQEGVTIYF. Written as DNA, the CDR3 is TGCGCCAGCAGCCAAGAGGGGGTGACCATATATTTT.

The genes are TRBV7-8 and TRBJ1-2, with D possibly being TRBD1 (6 bases). There are 16 residues in the CDR3. Germline V gene lookup returns CDR1 SGHVS and CDR2 FQNEAQ. Between the trimmed V and J ends, which lost 2 bases and 8 bases, there was a span of 21 bases. CDR3 sequence: CASSLRQPMDGGGYTF. As DNA, the CDR3 is TGTGCCAGCAGCTTAAGACAGCCTATGGATGGGGGCGGCTACACCTTC.

J is TRBJ1-2 and V is TRBV9; a possible D gene is TRBD1 (6 bases). CDR1 and CDR2 from the germline V gene are SGDLS and YYNGEE. Trimming pared 3 bases from V and 4 bases from J, leaving 10 bases between. The CDR3 is 13 amino acids. CDR3 sequence reads: CASSAGTSYGYTF. The CDR3 DNA is TGTGCCAGCAGCGCCGGGACAAGCTATGGCTACACCTTC.

The V and J genes are TRBV4-2 and TRBJ2-7; 9 bases align to TRBD2. The germline V gene has CDR1 LGHNA and CDR2 YNFKEQ. This CDR3 contains 16 residues. V lost 4 bases and J lost 4; bases outside the gene matches: 11. The CDR3 here is CASSLLTGLAIYEQYF. DNA for the CDR3: TGTGCCAGCAGCCTGTTAACGGGACTAGCCATATACGAGCAGTACTTC.

This clone was detected only once. The J gene is TRBJ2-5, the V gene TRBV4-1; possibly TRBD1 or TRBD2 for D (6 bases each). CDR1 and CDR2 from the germline V gene are MGHRA and YSYEKL. The CDR3 loop spans 17 amino acids. Deletions cut 8 bases from V and 4 bases from J, with 26 bases between. The CDR3 coding sequence is TGCGCCAGCGCAAGATTAGGTACCCAGGGGAGGAGAGAGACCCAGTACTTC. Translated, it gives CASARLGTQGRRETQYF.

This chain links TRBV6-1 with TRBJ2-7, with 8 bases fitting TRBD1. CDR3 length: 15 residues. V shed 1 base and J 5 bases; nucleotides not matched to a gene: 7. Germline CDR1 MNHNS, CDR2 SASEGT. Here the CDR3 DNA reads TGTGCCAGCAGTGAAGGGTGGACAGGGATAAACGAGCAGTACTTC. Protein sequence: CASSEGWTGINEQYF.

The chain employs TRBV19 and TRBJ2-1; the match to TRBD2 covers 12 bases. The germline gives CDR1 LNHDA, CDR2 SQIVND (reference sequence). CDR3 length: 15 residues. Trimming cost V 5 bases and J 3 bases; bases outside gene matches: 2. For the CDR3, the DNA is TGTGCCAGTAGTGCGACTAGCGGGAGCTACAATGAGCAGTTCTTC. Translation gives CASSATSGSYNEQFF.

Here the CDR3 reads CASSLGQGLVTLDTQYF. The CDR3 DNA follows: TGTGCCAGCAGCTTGGGACAGGGTTTGGTAACATTGGATACGCAGTATTTT. The rearrangement joins TRBV5-6 to TRBJ2-3; 7 bases line up with TRBD1. The germline gives CDR1 SGHDT, CDR2 YYEEEE. The CDR3 is 17 amino acids. J gave up 6 bases and V 0 bases, and 13 bases lay outside the gene matches.

The chain recombines TRBV7-2 with TRBJ2-7; D uncertain. From germline, CDR1 is SGHTA and CDR2 FQGNSA. The CDR3 is 12 amino acids. Between the trimmed V and J ends, which lost 5 bases and 5 bases, there was a span of 10 bases. CDR3 loop: CASSLRPNEQYF. As DNA, the CDR3 is TGTGCCAGCAGCCTTCGACCTAACGAGCAGTACTTC. Supplemented by reference TRBV7-2 and TRBJ2-7, the full variable domain reads GAGVSQSPSNKVTEKGKDVELRCDPISGHTALYWYRQSLGQGLEFLIYFQGNSAPDKSGLPSDRFSAERTGGSVSTLTIQRTQQEDSAVYLCASSLRPNEQYFGPGTRLTVT.

V gene TRBV5-1 combines with J gene TRBJ1-3; D call uncertain. Germline CDR1 and CDR2: SGHRS and YFSETQ. Between the trimmed V and J ends, which lost 0 bases and 0 bases, there was a span of 7 bases. The CDR3 is made up of 15 amino acids. CDR3 sequence (DNA): TGCGCCAGCAGCTTGGGGGAGAGCTCTGGAAACACCATATATTTT. Translating gives CASSLGESSGNTIYF.

As concerns this clone: The same CDR3 also results from other DNA sequences found in this sample. The CDR3 spells CASSSPGEQYF. DNA of the CDR3: TGTGCCAGCAGTTCACCTGGGGAGCAGTACTTC. The V and J genes are TRBV28 and TRBJ2-7; D is undetermined. Per the germline V gene, CDR1 is MDHEN and CDR2 is SYDVKM. Trimming removed 4 bases from V and 7 bases from J, with 8 bases in between. CDR3 length equals 11 residues.

The V gene is TRBV7-2, the J gene TRBJ2-7; no firm D call. From germline, CDR1 is SGHTA and CDR2 FQGNSA. The CDR3 has 12 residues. With 2 bases removed from V and 7 bases from J, the gap between germline ends came to 9 bases. This chain's CDR3 is CASSLSREEQYF. CDR3 nucleotide sequence: TGTGCCAGCAGCTTAAGTCGTGAGGAGCAGTACTTC.

V is TRBV28 and J is TRBJ2-7; 7 bases map to TRBD1. CDR3 length: 15 residues. Unmatched junction bases numbered 9, after V lost 2 bases and J lost 5 bases. Germline loops: CDR1 MDHEN, CDR2 SYDVKM. This CDR3 reads CASSLRGTGDDEQYF. Written as DNA, the CDR3 is TGTGCCAGCAGTTTAAGGGGCACAGGGGACGACGAGCAGTACTTC.

As regards this clone: Different DNA sequences within this sample yield the same CDR3. The rearrangement links TRBV18 to TRBJ2-5, with unresolved D. V lost 6 bases, J lost 1 base, and 3 bases lay in between. This CDR3 is 11 amino acids long. The germline V gene has CDR1 KGHSH and CDR2 LQKENI. CDR3 protein: CASSSQETQYF. CDR3 DNA sequence: TGTGCCAGCTCTTCCCAAGAGACCCAGTACTTC.

The rearrangement joins TRBV28 to TRBJ1-2; 7 nucleotides line up with TRBD1. After removal of 5 bases from V and 5 bases from J, the junction contained 8 bases not matched to a gene. The CDR3 consists of 14 residues. Germline CDR1 MDHEN, CDR2 SYDVKM. In DNA, the CDR3 is TGTGCCAGCAGTCAATTCAGGGGGAGGTATGGCTACACCTTC. It translates to CASSQFRGRYGYTF.

The chain combines TRBV28 with TRBJ2-3; the D gene could be TRBD1 or TRBD2 (5 bases each). Germline V gives CDR1 MDHEN, CDR2 SYDVKM. CDR3 length: 14 residues. The ends were cut back, 7 bases at V and 7 bases at J, with 18 bases in the middle. The CDR3 bases are TGTGCCAGCACCAGGGCCTCCGGGGTGAATACGCAGTATTTT. Protein sequence: CASTRASGVNTQYF.

CDR3 residues: CASSYSGYTEAFF. CDR3 DNA: TGTGCCAGCAGTTACTCCGGCTACACTGAAGCTTTCTTT. The chain employs TRBV6-5 and TRBJ1-1, with D hard to call. Germline loops: CDR1 MNHEY, CDR2 SVGAGI. The length of the CDR3 is 13 residues. Trimming shortened V by 0 bases and J by 3 bases, and 5 bases separated the two germline ends.

The J gene is TRBJ2-7, the V gene TRBV11-2; the match to TRBD2 covers 10 bases. V shed 0 bases, J shed 4 bases, and the junction held 6 bases outside the gene matches. CDR3 length equals 16 residues. Germline V CDR1 and CDR2: SGHAT, FQNNGV. CDR3 amino acids: CASSLERSGRAYEQYF. The CDR3 bases are TGTGCCAGCAGCTTAGAACGGAGCGGGAGGGCGTACGAGCAGTACTTC.

The V call is TRBV6-6, the J call TRBJ1-3; D not resolved. Germline assignment: CDR1 MNHNY and CDR2 SVGAGI (reference sequence). V gave up 7 bases and J gave up 2 bases, with 12 bases separating them. The CDR3 is made up of 14 amino acids. The CDR3 loop reads CASTPQRAGNTIYF. The CDR3 bases are TGTGCCAGCACCCCACAAAGGGCTGGAAACACCATATATTTT.

This chain links TRBV10-3 with TRBJ1-5; no definite D call. Trimming shortened V by 10 bases and J by 3 bases, and 16 bases separated the two germline ends. The germline gives CDR1 ENHRY, CDR2 SYGVKD. The CDR3 length is 14 residues. The CDR3 spells CATGVAQDNQPQHF. CDR3 in DNA: TGTGCCACCGGGGTAGCGCAGGACAATCAGCCCCAGCATTTT.